This TCR beta chain was observed in a study of T-cell memory formation after mild COVID-19. Study observations and caveats: That cross-reactive memory joined was suggested by some responding clones appearing in pre-infection memory. Later expanders leaned CD4+, whereas clones that contracted between day 15 and 85 were balanced CD4/CD8.

Constant-segment primers and 5'RACE yielded cDNA libraries for TCR alpha and TCR beta, each carrying sample barcodes and UMIs. TCRdb itself ran the 5' RACE reads through MiXCR, one entry per CDR3 protein. The sample shows roughly 350,000 distinct CDR3 sequences, 25% to 30% of them seen only once. The sample holds a few counts of this clonotype. The antigen is not known. Germline V gene data show CDR1 as SEHNR and CDR2 as FQNEAQ (reference sequence). The CDR3 contains 17 residues. Trimming cost V 1 base and J 0 bases, with 14 bases left between them. The chain couples TRBV7-9 to TRBJ2-3; D is unclear. The source is an adult woman who had mild COVID-19 (a few samples of this study predate the infection). Cell type and time point are not known. Input material: PBMCs or a T cell subset sorted from them (not recorded which). The CDR3 DNA is TGTGCCAGCAGCTTAGGCGGTGGCGGTCCTAGCACAGATACGCAGTATTTT. The encoded protein is CASSLGGGGPSTDTQYF.